Shown below are 18 T cell receptor beta chains from a single sample sequenced in a study of cytotoxic CD8 clonotypes in ibrutinib-treated CLL. The repertoire was sequenced with immunoSEQ multiplex PCR; TCRdb's copy has only in-frame clones and lacks some. The repertoire holds around 40,000 clones, with roughly 72% as singletons. This sample comprised PBMCs, obtained at disease progression, from a patient treated with ibrutinib. The receptors stem from a human donor with chronic lymphocytic leukemia.

This chain links TRBV27 with TRBJ1-5, with TRBD1 identical over 8 bases. The germline V gene has CDR1 MNHEY and CDR2 SMNVEV (reference sequence). This CDR3 has 14 amino acids. V shed 2 bases, J shed 5 bases, and the junction held 2 bases outside the gene matches. The CDR3 region is CASSLAGGYQPQHF. The CDR3 nucleotides read TGTGCCAGCAGTTTAGCAGGGGGCTATCAGCCCCAGCATTTT.

The chain carries TRBV6-6 and TRBJ1-3, with a possible D match to TRBD1 (6 bases). The V and J ends lost 5 bases and 3 bases respectively, with 11 bases between them. Germline CDR1 and CDR2: MNHNY and SVGAGI (reference sequence). The CDR3 runs to 14 residues. This CDR3 is CASSDTGFGNTIYF. DNA of the CDR3: TGTGCCAGCAGTGACACAGGGTTTGGAAACACCATATATTTT.

This clone was observed once. The chain recombines TRBV7-9 with TRBJ2-3; TRBD2 might be the D (5 bases). The CDR3 is made up of 12 amino acids. Germline loops: CDR1 SEHNR, CDR2 FQNEAQ (reference sequence). The germline V and J ends were trimmed by 1 base and 10 bases, with 9 bases remaining between them. CDR3 residues: CASSLEGSAQYF. The CDR3 nucleotides read TGTGCCAGCAGCTTAGAAGGGAGTGCGCAGTATTTT.

This clone turned up a few times. The chain joins TRBV14 to TRBJ1-6; 7 positions agree with TRBD1. The CDR3 length is 18 residues. Germline CDR1 and CDR2: SGHDN and FVKESK. Trimming removed 4 bases from V and 0 bases from J; junction bases left unmatched: 9. The CDR3 is CASSLDMTGSSYNSPLHF. The CDR3 region has the DNA TGTGCCAGCAGCCTAGACATGACAGGGAGCTCCTATAATTCACCCCTCCACTTT.

The chain is built from TRBV4-1 and TRBJ2-5; D unresolved. This CDR3 spans 14 amino acids. The V gene lost 4 bases and the J gene lost 2 bases, with 11 bases spanning the gap. Germline V gives CDR1 MGHRA, CDR2 YSYEKL. CDR3 protein: CASSLGIQQETQYF. DNA of the CDR3: TGCGCCAGCAGCCTCGGCATTCAGCAAGAGACCCAGTACTTC.

This chain joins TRBV4-1 and TRBJ2-7, with 7 bases lining up with TRBD1. Germline V gene lookup returns CDR1 MGHRA and CDR2 YSYEKL. The V segment lost 2 bases and the J segment 3 bases; nucleotides outside the gene matches: 7. CDR3 length equals 15 residues. The chain's CDR3 is CASSQPKQGNYEQYF. The CDR3 nucleotides read TGCGCCAGCAGCCAACCCAAACAGGGGAACTACGAGCAGTACTTC.

V is TRBV27 and J is TRBJ2-3, with D perhaps given as TRBD1 or TRBD2 (5 bases each). The germline gives CDR1 MNHEY, CDR2 SMNVEV (reference sequence). This CDR3 contains 15 residues. The V gene lost 1 base and the J gene lost 1 base, with 9 bases spanning the gap. CDR3 amino acids: CASSLWQGRTDTQYF. In DNA, the CDR3 is TGTGCCAGCAGTTTATGGCAGGGACGCACAGATACGCAGTATTTT.

This chain links TRBV5-1 with TRBJ2-5, with D uncertain. Germline V CDR1 and CDR2: SGHRS, YFSETQ. V lost 4 bases and J 7 bases, leaving 11 bases between the germline ends. The CDR3 covers 12 residues. CDR3 region: CASSQTPGTQYF. The CDR3, as DNA: TGCGCCAGCAGCCAAACGCCTGGGACCCAGTACTTC.

This clone was recorded a few times. The chain combines TRBV7-9 with TRBJ2-4, with 10 bases aligning to TRBD1. CDR3 size: 17 residues. Germline-derived CDR1 and CDR2 are SEHNR and FQNEAQ (reference sequence). Trimming removed 2 bases from V and 3 bases from J; junction bases left unmatched: 7. The CDR3 nucleotides are TGTGCCAGCAGCTTATCGGGACAGGGGATGGACAAAAACATTCAGTACTTC. It is translated as CASSLSGQGMDKNIQYF.

This clone was detected only once. J is TRBJ2-1 and V is TRBV28; 8 nucleotides line up with TRBD2. Germline V gene data show CDR1 as MDHEN and CDR2 as SYDVKM. The CDR3 sequence is 16 residues long. J was trimmed by 5 bases and V by 6 bases; bases with no gene match: 12. CDR3 bases: TGTGCCAGCAGATCCTCAGCGGGAGTCTGGAACAATGAGCAGTTCTTC. It codes for CASRSSAGVWNNEQFF.

This clone was counted once. V and J are TRBV6-5 and TRBJ2-7; TRBD2 matches at 10 bases. The V segment lost 6 bases and the J segment 6 bases; nucleotides outside the gene matches: 5. The CDR3 consists of 13 residues. The V gene's germline CDR1 is MNHEY and CDR2 SVGAGI. The CDR3: CASSPAGGSEQYF. CDR3 DNA: TGTGCCAGCAGCCCAGCGGGAGGGAGCGAGCAGTACTTC.

This clone is labeled as medium-sized. The V gene is TRBV28, the J gene TRBJ2-3, with 7 bases aligning to TRBD1. The CDR3 covers 15 residues. Germline loops: CDR1 MDHEN, CDR2 SYDVKM. J lost 2 bases, V lost 7 bases, and 9 bases had no gene match. Here the CDR3 reads CASTLRQGHTDTQYF. The CDR3 nucleotides read TGTGCCAGCACCCTACGACAGGGACACACAGATACGCAGTATTTT.

The rearrangement links TRBV2 to TRBJ1-6; D perhaps matches TRBD1 (5 bases). The germline V and J ends were trimmed by 2 bases and 7 bases, with 12 bases remaining between them. This CDR3 is 15 amino acids long. CDR1 is SNHLY and CDR2 is FYNNEI in the germline V gene. The CDR3 DNA follows: TGTGCCAGCAGTGAACCAGGGTACGGCAATTCACCCCTCCACTTT. It encodes CASSEPGYGNSPLHF.

This CDR3 reads CASRGATGNGQGQETQYF. CDR3 sequence (DNA): TGTGCCAGTAGGGGTGCGACAGGGAACGGGCAGGGACAAGAGACCCAGTACTTC. This chain connects TRBV19 to TRBJ2-5; 7 bases match TRBD1. The V gene end was trimmed by 6 bases and the J gene end by 2 bases; junction bases not matched to a gene: 18. CDR3 size: 18 residues. CDR1 is LNHDA and CDR2 is SQIVND in the germline V gene (reference sequence).

The rearrangement uses TRBV7-8 and TRBJ2-5; TRBD2 aligns across 7 bases. The J segment lost 1 base and the V segment lost 1 base, leaving 6 bases of the junction unmatched. Per germline, CDR1 SGHVS and CDR2 FQNEAQ. The CDR3 is made up of 16 amino acids. This CDR3 reads CASSLVGTTLQETQYF. In nucleotides, the CDR3 is TGTGCCAGCAGCTTAGTGGGGACTACGCTCCAAGAGACCCAGTACTTC. Full variable domain (outside the CDR3, taken from reference TRBV7-8 and TRBJ2-5): GAGVSQSPRYKVAKRGQDVALRCDPISGHVSLFWYQQALGQGPEFLTYFQNEAQLDKSGLPSDRFFAERPEGSVSTLKIQRTQQEDSAVYLCASSLVGTTLQETQYFGPGTRLLVL.

CDR3: CASSPRGTTNYGYTF. The CDR3 region has the DNA TGTGCCAGTAGTCCCAGGGGGACGACTAACTATGGCTACACCTTC. This chain connects TRBV19 to TRBJ1-2; TRBD1 aligns across 7 bases. The CDR3 length is 15 residues. The V segment lost 5 bases and the J segment 0 bases; nucleotides outside the gene matches: 6. Germline V lookup: CDR1 LNHDA, CDR2 SQIVND (reference sequence).

V usage is TRBV11-3 and J usage is TRBJ2-2, with TRBD2 as a possible D gene (5 bases). Trimming removed 3 bases from V and 6 bases from J, with 5 bases in between. Per germline, CDR1 SGHNT and CDR2 YENEEA. This CDR3 is built from 12 residues. The DNA of the CDR3 is TGTGCCAGCAGCTTGAGGGCCGGGGAGCTGTTTTTT. Amino acids: CASSLRAGELFF.

Here the CDR3 DNA reads TGTGCCAGCAGCCTAGCGGGATCACAAGAGACCCAGTACTTC. It translates to CASSLAGSQETQYF. This chain uses TRBV7-3 with TRBJ2-5, with 9 positions matching TRBD2. Germline CDR1 and CDR2: SGHTA and FQGTGA. The V and J ends lost 5 bases and 2 bases, in that order; junction bases with no gene match: 3. The CDR3 spans 14 residues.